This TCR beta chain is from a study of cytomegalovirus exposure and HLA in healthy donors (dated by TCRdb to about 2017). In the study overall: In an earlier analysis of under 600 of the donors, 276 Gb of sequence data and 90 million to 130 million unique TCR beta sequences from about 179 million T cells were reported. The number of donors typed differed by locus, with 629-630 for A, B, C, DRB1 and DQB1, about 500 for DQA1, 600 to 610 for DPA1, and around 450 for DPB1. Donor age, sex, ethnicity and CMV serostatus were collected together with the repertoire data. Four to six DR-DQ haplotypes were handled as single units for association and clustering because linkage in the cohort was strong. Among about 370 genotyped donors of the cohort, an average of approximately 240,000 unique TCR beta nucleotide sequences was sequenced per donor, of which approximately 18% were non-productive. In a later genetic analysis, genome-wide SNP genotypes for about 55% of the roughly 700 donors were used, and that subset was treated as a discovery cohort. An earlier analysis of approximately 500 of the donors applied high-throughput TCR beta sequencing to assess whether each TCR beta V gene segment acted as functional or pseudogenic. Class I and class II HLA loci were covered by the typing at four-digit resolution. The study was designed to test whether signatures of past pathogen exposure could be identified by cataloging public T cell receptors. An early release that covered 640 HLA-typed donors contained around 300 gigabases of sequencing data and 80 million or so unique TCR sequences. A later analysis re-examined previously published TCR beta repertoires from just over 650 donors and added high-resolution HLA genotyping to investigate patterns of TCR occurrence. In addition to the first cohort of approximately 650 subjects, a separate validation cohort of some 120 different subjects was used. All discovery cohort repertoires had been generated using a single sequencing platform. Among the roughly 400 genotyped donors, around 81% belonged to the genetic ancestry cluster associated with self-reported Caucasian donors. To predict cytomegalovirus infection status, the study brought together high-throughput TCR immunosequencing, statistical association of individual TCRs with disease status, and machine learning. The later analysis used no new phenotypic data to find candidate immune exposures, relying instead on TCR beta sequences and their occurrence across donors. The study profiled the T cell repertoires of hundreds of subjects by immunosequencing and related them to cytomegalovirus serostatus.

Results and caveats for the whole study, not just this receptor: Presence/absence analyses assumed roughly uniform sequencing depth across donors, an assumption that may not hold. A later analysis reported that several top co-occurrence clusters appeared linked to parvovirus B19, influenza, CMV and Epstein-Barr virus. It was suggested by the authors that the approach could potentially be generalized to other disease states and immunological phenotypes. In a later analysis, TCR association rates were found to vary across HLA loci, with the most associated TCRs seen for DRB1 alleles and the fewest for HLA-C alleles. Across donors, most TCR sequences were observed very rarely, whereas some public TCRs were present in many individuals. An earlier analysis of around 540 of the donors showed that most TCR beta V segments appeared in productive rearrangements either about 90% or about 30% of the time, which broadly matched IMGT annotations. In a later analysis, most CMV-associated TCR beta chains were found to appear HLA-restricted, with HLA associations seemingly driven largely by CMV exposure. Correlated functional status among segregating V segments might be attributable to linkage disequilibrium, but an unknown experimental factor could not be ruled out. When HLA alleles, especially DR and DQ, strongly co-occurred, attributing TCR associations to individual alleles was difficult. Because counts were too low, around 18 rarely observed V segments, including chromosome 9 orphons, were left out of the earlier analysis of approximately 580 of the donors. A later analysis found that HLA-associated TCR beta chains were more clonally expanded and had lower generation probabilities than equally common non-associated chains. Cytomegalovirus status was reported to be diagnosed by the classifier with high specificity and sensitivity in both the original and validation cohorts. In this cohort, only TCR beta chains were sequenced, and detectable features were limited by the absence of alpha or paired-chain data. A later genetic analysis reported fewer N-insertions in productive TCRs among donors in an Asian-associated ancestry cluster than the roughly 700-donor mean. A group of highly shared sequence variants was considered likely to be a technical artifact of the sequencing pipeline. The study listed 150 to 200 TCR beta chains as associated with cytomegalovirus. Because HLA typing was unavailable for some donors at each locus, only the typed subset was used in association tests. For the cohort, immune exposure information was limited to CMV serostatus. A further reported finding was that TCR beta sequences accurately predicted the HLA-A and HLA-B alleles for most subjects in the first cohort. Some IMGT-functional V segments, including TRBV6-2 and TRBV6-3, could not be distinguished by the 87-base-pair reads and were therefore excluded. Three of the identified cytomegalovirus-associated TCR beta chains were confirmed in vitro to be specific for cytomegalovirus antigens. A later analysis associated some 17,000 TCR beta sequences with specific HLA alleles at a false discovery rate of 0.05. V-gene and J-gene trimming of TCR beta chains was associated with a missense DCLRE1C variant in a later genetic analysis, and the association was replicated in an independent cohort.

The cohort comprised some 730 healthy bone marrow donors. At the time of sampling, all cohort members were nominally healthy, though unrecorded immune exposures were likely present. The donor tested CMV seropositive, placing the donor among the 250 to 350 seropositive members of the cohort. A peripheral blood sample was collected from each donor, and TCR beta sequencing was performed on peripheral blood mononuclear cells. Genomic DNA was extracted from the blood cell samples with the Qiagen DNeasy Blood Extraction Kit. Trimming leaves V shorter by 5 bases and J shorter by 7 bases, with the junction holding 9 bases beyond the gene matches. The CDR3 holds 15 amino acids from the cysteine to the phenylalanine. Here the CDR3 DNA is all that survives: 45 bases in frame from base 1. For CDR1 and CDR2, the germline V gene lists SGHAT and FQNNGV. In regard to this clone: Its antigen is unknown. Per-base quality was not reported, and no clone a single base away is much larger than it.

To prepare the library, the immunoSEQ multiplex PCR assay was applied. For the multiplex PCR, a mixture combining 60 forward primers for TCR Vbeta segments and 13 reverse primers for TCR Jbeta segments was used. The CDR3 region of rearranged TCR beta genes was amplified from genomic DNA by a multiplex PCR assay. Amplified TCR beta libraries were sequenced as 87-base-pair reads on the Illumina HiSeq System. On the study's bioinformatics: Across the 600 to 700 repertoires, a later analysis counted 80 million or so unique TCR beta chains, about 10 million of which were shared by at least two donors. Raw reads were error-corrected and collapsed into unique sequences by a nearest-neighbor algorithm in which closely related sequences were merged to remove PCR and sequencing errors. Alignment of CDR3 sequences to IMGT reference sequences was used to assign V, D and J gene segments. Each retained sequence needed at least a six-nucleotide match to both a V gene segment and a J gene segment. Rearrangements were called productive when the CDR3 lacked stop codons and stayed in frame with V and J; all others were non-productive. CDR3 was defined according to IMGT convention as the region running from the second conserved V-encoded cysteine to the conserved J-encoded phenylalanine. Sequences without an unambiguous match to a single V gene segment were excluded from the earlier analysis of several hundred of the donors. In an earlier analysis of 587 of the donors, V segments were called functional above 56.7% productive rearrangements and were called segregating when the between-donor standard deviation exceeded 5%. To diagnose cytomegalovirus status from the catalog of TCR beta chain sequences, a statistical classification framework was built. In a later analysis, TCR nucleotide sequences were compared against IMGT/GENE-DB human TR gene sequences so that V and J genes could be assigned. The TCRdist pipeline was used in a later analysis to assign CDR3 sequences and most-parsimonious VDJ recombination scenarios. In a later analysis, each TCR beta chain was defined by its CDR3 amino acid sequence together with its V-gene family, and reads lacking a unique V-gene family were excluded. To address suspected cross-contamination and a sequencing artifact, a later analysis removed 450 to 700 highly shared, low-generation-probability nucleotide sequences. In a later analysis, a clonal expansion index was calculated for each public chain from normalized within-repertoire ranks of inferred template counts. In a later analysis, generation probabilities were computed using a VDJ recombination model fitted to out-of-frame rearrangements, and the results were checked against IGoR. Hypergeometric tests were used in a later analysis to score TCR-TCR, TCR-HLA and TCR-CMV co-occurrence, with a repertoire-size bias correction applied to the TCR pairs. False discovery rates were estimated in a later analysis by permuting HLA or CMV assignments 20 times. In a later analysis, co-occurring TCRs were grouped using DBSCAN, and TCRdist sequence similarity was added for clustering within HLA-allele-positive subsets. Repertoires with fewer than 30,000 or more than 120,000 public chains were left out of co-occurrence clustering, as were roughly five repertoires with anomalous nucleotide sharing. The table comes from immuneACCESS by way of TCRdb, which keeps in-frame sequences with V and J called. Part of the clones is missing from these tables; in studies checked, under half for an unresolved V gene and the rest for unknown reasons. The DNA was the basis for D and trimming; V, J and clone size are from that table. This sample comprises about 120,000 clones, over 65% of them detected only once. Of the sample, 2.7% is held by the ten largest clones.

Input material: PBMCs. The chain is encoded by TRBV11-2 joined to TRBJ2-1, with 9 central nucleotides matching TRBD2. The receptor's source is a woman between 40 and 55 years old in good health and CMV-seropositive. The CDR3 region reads CASSRAGGRWNEQFF. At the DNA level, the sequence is TGTGCCAGCAGCCGTGCGGGGGGGAGGTGGAATGAGCAGTTCTTC.